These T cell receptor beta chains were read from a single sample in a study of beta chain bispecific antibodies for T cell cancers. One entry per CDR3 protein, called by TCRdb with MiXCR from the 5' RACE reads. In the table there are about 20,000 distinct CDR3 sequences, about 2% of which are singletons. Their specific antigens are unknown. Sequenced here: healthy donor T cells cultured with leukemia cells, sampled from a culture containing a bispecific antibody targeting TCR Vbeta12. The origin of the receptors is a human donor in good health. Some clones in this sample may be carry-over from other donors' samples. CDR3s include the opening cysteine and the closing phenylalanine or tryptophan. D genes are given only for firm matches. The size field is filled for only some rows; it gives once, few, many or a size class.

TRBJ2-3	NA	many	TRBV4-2	CASSQDGRAAWGDTQYF	TGTGCCAGCAGCCAAGACGGTCGGGCGGCCTGGGGGGATACGCAGTATTTT
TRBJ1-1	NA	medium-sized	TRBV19	CASRAGATEAFF	TGTGCCTCAAGAGCAGGGGCCACTGAAGCTTTCTTT
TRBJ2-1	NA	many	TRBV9	CASSVGDWADDEQFF	TGTGCCAGCAGCGTAGGTGACTGGGCGGATGATGAGCAGTTCTTC
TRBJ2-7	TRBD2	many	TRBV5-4	CASSPGLAGTPYEQYF	TGTGCCAGCAGCCCCGGACTAGCGGGGACCCCCTACGAGCAGTACTTC
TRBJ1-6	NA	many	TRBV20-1	CSALSSYNSPLHF	TGCAGTGCCCTAAGCTCCTATAATTCACCCCTCCACTTT
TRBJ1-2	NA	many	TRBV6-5	CASSPTLIGEDGYTF	TGTGCCAGCAGCCCCACCCTGATAGGGGAAGATGGCTACACCTTC
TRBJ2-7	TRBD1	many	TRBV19	CASSASMGQFYEQYF	TGTGCCAGTAGTGCTTCTATGGGACAGTTCTACGAGCAGTACTTC
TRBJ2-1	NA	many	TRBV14	CASSQAVFGVYNEQFF	TGTGCCAGCAGCCAAGCAGTGTTCGGGGTTTACAATGAGCAGTTCTTC
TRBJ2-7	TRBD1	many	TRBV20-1	CSAREAGGPYEQYF	TGCAGTGCTAGAGAGGCAGGGGGCCCCTACGAGCAGTACTTC
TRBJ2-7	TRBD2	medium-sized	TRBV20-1	CSATGRLAGGSSYEQYF	TGCAGTGCAACCGGGAGACTAGCGGGGGGAAGCTCCTACGAGCAGTACTTC
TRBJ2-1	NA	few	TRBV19	CASTSTGWGEQFF	TGTGCCAGTACTTCTACAGGGTGGGGTGAGCAGTTCTTC
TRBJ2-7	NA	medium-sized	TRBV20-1	CSATGYEQYF	TGCAGTGCTACTGGGTACGAGCAGTACTTC
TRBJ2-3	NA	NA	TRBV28	CATHGGGSSADTQYF	TGTGCCACCCATGGGGGCGGGTCAAGCGCAGATACGCAGTATTTT
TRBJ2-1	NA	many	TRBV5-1	CASSLAEGRRDEQFF	TGCGCCAGCAGCTTGGCCGAGGGCAGGAGGGATGAGCAGTTCTTC
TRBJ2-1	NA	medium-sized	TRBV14	CASRPIGYNEQFF	TGTGCCAGCAGGCCTATAGGGTACAATGAGCAGTTCTTC
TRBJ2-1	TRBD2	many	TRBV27	CASSAAGGGVYEQFF	TGTGCCAGCAGCGCCGCGGGGGGCGGGGTCTATGAGCAGTTCTTC
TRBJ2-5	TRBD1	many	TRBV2	CASSEGTGEVEETQYF	TGTGCCAGCAGTGAAGGGACAGGGGAGGTGGAAGAGACCCAGTACTTC
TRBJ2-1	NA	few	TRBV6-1	CASMGSYNEQFF	TGTGCCAGCATGGGGTCCTACAATGAGCAGTTCTTC
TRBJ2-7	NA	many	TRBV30	CAWSVRGGSYEQYF	TGTGCCTGGAGTGTACGTGGGGGGTCCTACGAGCAGTACTTC
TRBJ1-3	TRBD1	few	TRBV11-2	CASSGGTVSGNTIYF	TGTGCCAGCAGCGGCGGGACAGTCTCTGGAAACACCATATATTTT
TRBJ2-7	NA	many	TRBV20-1	CSAYDFYEQYF	TGCAGTGCTTACGACTTCTACGAGCAGTACTTC
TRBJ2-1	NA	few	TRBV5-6	CASSPQGFYNEQFF	TGTGCCAGCAGCCCCCAGGGGTTCTACAATGAGCAGTTCTTC
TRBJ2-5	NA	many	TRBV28	CASSPRFRAYQETQYF	TGTGCCAGCAGTCCCCGTTTCAGGGCGTACCAAGAGACCCAGTACTTC
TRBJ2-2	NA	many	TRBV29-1	CSVEEDTKANTGELFF	TGCAGCGTTGAAGAGGACACCAAAGCGAACACCGGGGAGCTGTTTTTT
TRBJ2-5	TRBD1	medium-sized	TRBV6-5	CASSPKGQGETQYF	TGTGCCAGCAGCCCCAAGGGACAGGGAGAGACCCAGTACTTC
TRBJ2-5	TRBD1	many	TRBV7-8	CASSGRQGTETQYF	TGTGCCAGCAGCGGTAGACAGGGTACCGAGACCCAGTACTTC
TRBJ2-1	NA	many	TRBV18	CASSRSPGGAGGNEQFF	TGTGCCAGCTCACGATCCCCAGGGGGCGCGGGGGGCAATGAGCAGTTCTTC
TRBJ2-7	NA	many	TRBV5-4	CASSFIADVNEQYF	TGTGCCAGCAGCTTCATAGCGGATGTGAACGAGCAGTACTTC
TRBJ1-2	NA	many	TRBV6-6	CASSDVFGTSNYGYTF	TGTGCCAGCAGTGACGTGTTTGGGACCTCCAACTATGGCTACACCTTC
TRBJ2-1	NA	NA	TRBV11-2	CASSLRTGWNEQFF	TGTGCCAGCAGCTTACGTACAGGGTGGAATGAGCAGTTCTTC
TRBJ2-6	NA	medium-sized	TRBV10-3	CAISEAITGANVLTF	TGTGCCATCAGTGAGGCCATCACAGGGGCCAACGTCCTGACTTTC
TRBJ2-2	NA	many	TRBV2	CASSEALLRGELFF	TGTGCCAGCAGTGAAGCGCTCCTCCGTGGGGAGCTGTTTTTT
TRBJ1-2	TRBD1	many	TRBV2	CASSARRDSYGYTF	TGTGCCAGCAGCGCCCGCCGGGACAGCTATGGCTACACCTTC
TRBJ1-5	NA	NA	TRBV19	CASTSEEMQLPQHF	TGTGCCAGTACTTCAGAGGAGATGCAACTGCCCCAGCATTTT
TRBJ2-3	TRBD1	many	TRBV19	CASSIVGQGAEDTQYF	TGTGCCAGTAGTATAGTAGGACAGGGGGCTGAAGATACGCAGTATTTT
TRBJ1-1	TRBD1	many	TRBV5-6	CASSFSSGGWTEAFF	TGTGCCAGCAGCTTTTCGTCAGGGGGTTGGACTGAAGCTTTCTTT
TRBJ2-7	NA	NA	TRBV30	CAWRKPRTYEQYF	TGTGCCTGGAGGAAACCAAGAACCTACGAGCAGTACTTC
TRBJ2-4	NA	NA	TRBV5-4	CASSLGLAKNIQYF	TGTGCCAGCAGCTTAGGGTTAGCCAAAAACATTCAGTACTTC
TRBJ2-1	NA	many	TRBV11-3	CASSLGESDEQFF	TGTGCCAGCAGCTTAGGCGAGAGTGATGAGCAGTTCTTC
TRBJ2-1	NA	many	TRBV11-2	CASREVAEQFF	TGTGCCAGCAGGGAAGTGGCTGAGCAGTTCTTC
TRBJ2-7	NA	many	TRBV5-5	CASSLWGLGVYEQYF	TGTGCCAGCAGCTTGTGGGGACTCGGAGTTTACGAGCAGTACTTC
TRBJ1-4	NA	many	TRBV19	CASEMGERGVTKLFF	TGTGCCAGTGAAATGGGGGAAAGGGGGGTTACAAAACTGTTTTTT
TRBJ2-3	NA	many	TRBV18	CASSPGTDTQYF	TGTGCCAGCTCACCGGGCACAGATACGCAGTATTTT
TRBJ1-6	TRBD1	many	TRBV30	CAWSPRDSFSPLHF	TGTGCCTGGAGTCCTCGGGACAGCTTTTCACCCCTCCACTTT
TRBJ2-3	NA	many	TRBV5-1	CASSLSGGTDTQYF	TGCGCCAGCAGCTTGAGTGGGGGCACAGATACGCAGTATTTT
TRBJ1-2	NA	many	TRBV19	CASRLGPEVGYTF	TGTGCCAGTAGATTGGGGCCGGAGGTCGGCTACACCTTC
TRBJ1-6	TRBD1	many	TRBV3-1	CASSDMYRGRESPLHF	TGTGCCAGCAGCGACATGTACAGGGGGCGAGAATCACCCCTCCACTTT
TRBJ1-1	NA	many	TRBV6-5	CASGLLEGDTEAFF	TGTGCCAGCGGACTCCTGGAGGGGGACACTGAAGCTTTCTTT
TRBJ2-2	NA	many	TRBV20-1	CSARELGGNTGELFF	TGCAGTGCTAGAGAACTGGGGGGGAACACCGGGGAGCTGTTTTTT
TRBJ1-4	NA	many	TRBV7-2	CASSLWPNEKLFF	TGTGCCAGCAGCTTATGGCCTAATGAAAAACTGTTTTTT
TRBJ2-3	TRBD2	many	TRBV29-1	CSVERQGGEVDTQYF	TGCAGCGTTGAGAGGCAGGGAGGGGAGGTAGATACGCAGTATTTT
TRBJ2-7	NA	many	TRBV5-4	CASSLWGAQYEQYF	TGTGCCAGCAGCTTGTGGGGGGCGCAGTACGAGCAGTACTTC